These T cell receptor beta chains were read from a single sample in a study of blood T cell repertoires in COVID-19. Profiling relied on immunoSEQ multiplex PCR, and the TCRdb table lists in-frame clones only, not all of them. The sample lists roughly 20,000 clones; 75% to 95% were seen once. The sequenced sample consisted of peripheral blood. The origin of the receptors is a man between 65 and 85 years old with active COVID-19. CDR3s include the opening cysteine and the closing phenylalanine or tryptophan.

J gene: TRBJ1-1
V gene: TRBV3-1/TRBV3-2
CDR3 protein: CASSLGAMGTEAFF

J gene: TRBJ1-6
V gene: TRBV4-3
CDR3 protein: CASSQDLGEGSHSPLHF

J gene: TRBJ1-2
V gene: TRBV4-1
CDR3 protein: CASRGLGQGREGYGYTF

J gene: TRBJ1-1
V gene: TRBV5-4
CDR3 protein: CASSPTGNTEAFF

J gene: TRBJ2-1
V gene: TRBV7-9
CDR3 protein: CASSPDRLGVYNEQFF

J gene: TRBJ2-7
V gene: TRBV5-1
CDR3 protein: CASSAPEAGPYEQYF

J gene: TRBJ2-7
V gene: TRBV4-3
CDR3 protein: CASSQGGGGEEQYF

J gene: TRBJ1-2
V gene: TRBV7-2
CDR3 protein: CASSPRADREIYGYTF

J gene: TRBJ2-4
V gene: TRBV3-1/TRBV3-2
CDR3 protein: CASSQASIQYF

J gene: TRBJ2-7
V gene: TRBV5-6
CDR3 protein: CASSLTSGRHEQYF

J gene: TRBJ2-1
V gene: TRBV9
CDR3 protein: CASSQDGSGSYNEQFF

J gene: TRBJ2-3
V gene: TRBV24-1
CDR3 protein: CATRDRDTQYF

J gene: TRBJ2-7
V gene: TRBV6-1
CDR3 protein: CASSEPPYPFYEQYF

J gene: TRBJ1-5
V gene: TRBV6-5
CDR3 protein: CASVQEEGGNQPQHF

J gene: TRBJ1-5
V gene: TRBV6-5
CDR3 protein: CASSLTGLSNQPQHF

J gene: TRBJ1-3
V gene: TRBV7-9
CDR3 protein: CASSLDRRNTIYF

J gene: TRBJ1-2
V gene: TRBV2
CDR3 protein: CASSGGGYGYTF

J gene: TRBJ1-4
V gene: TRBV30
CDR3 protein: CAWSTRRDNNKKLFF

J gene: TRBJ2-1
V gene: TRBV10-3
CDR3 protein: CASSWGDNEQFF

J gene: TRBJ2-5
V gene: TRBV6-5
CDR3 protein: CASSYSGGLKGETQYF

J gene: TRBJ2-7
V gene: TRBV7-9
CDR3 protein: CASSQMGQGGEQYF

J gene: TRBJ2-2
V gene: TRBV7-8
CDR3 protein: CASSSTSGRYTGELFF

J gene: TRBJ2-7
V gene: TRBV11-2
CDR3 protein: CASSYAYSYEQYF

J gene: TRBJ2-7
V gene: TRBV6-5
CDR3 protein: CASKSNLHEQYF

J gene: TRBJ2-7
V gene: TRBV9
CDR3 protein: CASSPSGGLSYEQYF

J gene: TRBJ2-6
V gene: TRBV6-2/TRBV6-3
CDR3 protein: CASSPPPGRTSGRTGANVLTF

J gene: TRBJ1-2
V gene: TRBV12-3/TRBV12-4
CDR3 protein: CATQLRGGYTF

J gene: TRBJ2-7
V gene: TRBV7-2
CDR3 protein: CASKGLAGAGEQYF

J gene: TRBJ2-7
V gene: TRBV10-2
CDR3 protein: CASQGRLGTSGSRTGEQYF

J gene: TRBJ1-5
V gene: TRBV5-1
CDR3 protein: CASSLGRDGPQHF

J gene: TRBJ2-3
V gene: TRBV6-2/TRBV6-3
CDR3 protein: CASSYPLGTSGSWMTDTQYF

J gene: TRBJ1-1
V gene: TRBV30
CDR3 protein: CAWSKRGAFF

J gene: TRBJ1-2
V gene: TRBV4-1
CDR3 protein: CASRRTGTGTHGYTF

J gene: TRBJ2-7
V gene: TRBV6-6
CDR3 protein: CASSDPTGQGGEQYF

J gene: TRBJ1-5
V gene: TRBV28
CDR3 protein: CASSLWSEGGGNNQPQHF

J gene: TRBJ2-5
V gene: TRBV30
CDR3 protein: CAWGGGPETQYF

J gene: TRBJ2-3
V gene: TRBV18
CDR3 protein: CASSRGQGGADTQYF

J gene: TRBJ1-5
V gene: TRBV28
CDR3 protein: CASSLSLSNQPQHF

J gene: TRBJ2-1
V gene: TRBV4-3
CDR3 protein: CASSQDGLAGEAYNEQFF

J gene: TRBJ1-6
V gene: TRBV4-1
CDR3 protein: CASSQVGTGAVALHF

J gene: TRBJ2-1
V gene: TRBV3-1/TRBV3-2
CDR3 protein: CASSPGTSGGSGQFF

J gene: TRBJ1-1
V gene: TRBV5-1
CDR3 protein: CASSLALGGAFTEAFF

J gene: TRBJ2-2
V gene: TRBV30
CDR3 protein: CAWGTPNTGELFF

J gene: TRBJ1-3
V gene: TRBV6-1
CDR3 protein: CASSDRGLGNTIYF

J gene: TRBJ2-2
V gene: TRBV4-3
CDR3 protein: CASSQGLITGELFF

J gene: TRBJ2-1
V gene: TRBV20-1
CDR3 protein: CSALDNEQFF

J gene: TRBJ1-2
V gene: TRBV19
CDR3 protein: CASSPRQGGDYGYTF

J gene: TRBJ2-7
V gene: TRBV2
CDR3 protein: CASRDRLYEQYF

J gene: TRBJ2-1
V gene: TRBV29-1
CDR3 protein: CSVGQGVLSNEQFF

J gene: TRBJ2-5
V gene: TRBV27
CDR3 protein: CASSYLGTGDETQYF